The 32 T cell receptor beta chains below come from one sample, sequenced in a study of identical twins. Each CDR3 protein gets one entry after TCRdb re-called the 5' RACE reads with MiXCR. This sample has approximately 630,000 distinct CDR3 sequences, with 7% to 7.5% found just once. This sample also appeared in a second study, on yellow fever vaccine responses in identical twins.

Material for sequencing was PBMCs. The receptors come from a woman aged 18-29 years in good health.

This clonotype was recorded many times. The rearrangement links TRBV20-1 to TRBJ1-4, with unresolved D. Trimming stripped 5 bases from V and 4 bases from J, with 17 bases between. Per germline, CDR1 DFQATT and CDR2 SNEGSKA (reference sequence). The CDR3 spans 15 residues. The CDR3, as DNA: TGCAGTGCTCGGGAGGCGAGAAGTTATAATGAAAAACTGTTTTTT. It is translated as CSAREARSYNEKLFF.

The rearrangement joins TRBV29-1 to TRBJ2-1; TRBD2 matches 7 bases. Trimming took 1 base from V and 8 from J; bases not matched to a gene: 8. Germline values: CDR1 SQVTM, CDR2 ANQGSEA. The CDR3 is 14 residues long. The CDR3 is CSVEVWEGRDEQFF. CDR3 DNA sequence: TGCAGCGTTGAAGTGTGGGAGGGCCGGGATGAGCAGTTCTTC.

The V gene is TRBV12-3 or TRBV12-4, the J gene TRBJ1-2, with D hard to call. The CDR3 has 11 amino acids. The germline V and J ends were trimmed by 11 bases and 7 bases, with 14 bases remaining between them. CDR3 sequence: CASGVGFGYTF. The DNA of the CDR3 is TGTGCCTCCGGTGTGGGGTTTGGCTACACCTTC.

This clonotype was recorded at least ten times. This sequence joins TRBV4-1 and TRBJ2-1, with a possible D match to TRBD1 (6 bases). Trimming removed 4 bases at V and 5 bases at J, with 12 bases between. The CDR3 has 14 amino acids. Germline values: CDR1 MGHRA, CDR2 YSYEKL. The CDR3 DNA sequence: TGCGCCAGCAGCCCCTTCGGACAGCACAATGAGCAGTTCTTC. It specifies CASSPFGQHNEQFF.

The CDR3 is CASSQGTSGLTSTDTQYF. CDR3 DNA sequence: TGCGCCAGCAGCCAAGGGACTAGCGGGCTGACTAGCACAGATACGCAGTATTTT. The chain carries TRBV4-1 and TRBJ2-3, with 11 bases identical to TRBD2. Trimming at V came to 1 base and at J to 0 bases, leaving 6 bases not matched to a gene. Germline values: CDR1 MGHRA, CDR2 YSYEKL. The CDR3 contains 18 residues.

This clonotype came up many times. The chain employs TRBV6-4 and TRBJ2-3; D is unresolved. The CDR3 consists of 13 residues. Trimming shortened V by 3 bases and J by 2 bases, and 6 bases separated the two germline ends. Germline values: CDR1 MRHNA, CDR2 SNTAGT. CDR3 nucleotides: TGTGCCAGCAGTGAGAAAGACACAGATACGCAGTATTTT. The encoded protein is CASSEKDTDTQYF.

This clonotype was found a few times. V is TRBV5-6 and J is TRBJ2-7, with TRBD2 matching 8 bases. Germline V lookup: CDR1 SGHDT, CDR2 YYEEEE. The CDR3 contains 13 residues. J lost 5 bases, V lost 6 bases, and 7 bases had no gene match. DNA of the CDR3: TGTGCCAGCACCTTCGGGAGGGGCGACGAGCAGTACGTC. Residues: CASTFGRGDEQYV.

This clonotype was observed many times. V is TRBV5-6 and J is TRBJ2-1, with 10 bases aligning to TRBD2. Germline-derived CDR1 and CDR2 are SGHDT and YYEEEE. The CDR3 runs 16 residues. V trimming: 1 base; J trimming: 4 bases; junction bases outside the gene matches: 5. CDR3 DNA: TGTGCCAGCAGCTTGCCACTAGCGGGGCGGTACAATGAGCAGTTCTTC. It translates to CASSLPLAGRYNEQFF.

The genes are TRBV24-1 and TRBJ2-3; the D is unclear. This CDR3 region has 12 residues. The germline CDR1 and CDR2 sequences are KGHDR and SFDVKD. The V gene lost 12 bases and the J gene lost 4 bases, with 13 bases spanning the gap. The CDR3 DNA sequence: TGTGCCGCCGAGGATCGTTCAGATACGCAGTATTTT. Translation gives CAAEDRSDTQYF.

This clonotype came up a few times. The CDR3, as DNA: TGCAGCGTCCCAGCTTGGCCAGATACGCAGTATTTT. This encodes CSVPAWPDTQYF. The chain uses TRBV29-1 and TRBJ2-3; D remains ambiguous. V was shortened by 6 bases and J by 4 bases, with 11 bases between the two germline ends. The germline CDR1 and CDR2 sequences are SQVTM and ANQGSEA. This CDR3 region has 12 residues.

The chain combines TRBV7-6 with TRBJ2-1; 11 nucleotides line up with TRBD2. Germline CDR1 SGHVS, CDR2 FNYEAQ. The CDR3 totals 16 residues. V trimming: 4 bases; J trimming: 3 bases; junction bases outside the gene matches: 5. The CDR3 DNA reads TGTGCCAGCAGCTCGTCACTAGCGGGAGTCTACAATGAGCAGTTCTTC. Protein product: CASSSSLAGVYNEQFF.

V gene TRBV5-1 combines with J gene TRBJ1-3; weak D call: TRBD1 (6 bases). This CDR3 spans 15 amino acids. The germline V gene has CDR1 SGHRS and CDR2 YFSETQ. Between the trimmed V and J ends, which lost 0 bases and 4 bases, there was a span of 11 bases. The CDR3 bases are TGCGCCAGCAGCTTGGATACAGGGAGAGGAAACACCATATATTTT. Its protein is CASSLDTGRGNTIYF.

The chain's CDR3 is CASSLRGTGLRDTEAFF. The CDR3 DNA is TGTGCCAGCAGTTTACGGGGGACAGGCCTCAGGGACACTGAAGCTTTCTTT. The chain employs TRBV28 and TRBJ1-1, with TRBD1 matching over 8 bases. Trimming at V came to 2 bases and at J to 3 bases, leaving 11 bases not matched to a gene. This CDR3 is built from 17 residues. Per the germline V gene, CDR1 is MDHEN and CDR2 is SYDVKM.

This clonotype has just a few counts. The chain has TRBV12-3 or TRBV12-4 and TRBJ2-7; the match to TRBD2 covers 7 bases. V lost 3 bases, J lost 7 bases, and 15 bases stayed unmatched. The CDR3 runs 16 residues. The CDR3 DNA follows: TGTGCCAGCAGTTTGGGAGGGAAAGGGCCTCGTGGGGAGCAGTACTTC. It specifies CASSLGGKGPRGEQYF.

The sample holds many counts of this clonotype. The V call is TRBV5-1, the J call TRBJ2-1, with 7 bases aligning to TRBD2. J gave up 8 bases and V 5 bases, and 13 bases lay outside the gene matches. This CDR3 is built from 15 residues. Germline CDR1 and CDR2: SGHRS and YFSETQ. CDR3 nucleotides: TGCGCCAGCAGTCCCCTGGGGGGGGGTGGCGATGAGCAGTTCTTC. This sequence encodes CASSPLGGGGDEQFF.

The chain recombines TRBV28 with TRBJ2-7; 8 positions match TRBD2. Germline V gene data show CDR1 as MDHEN and CDR2 as SYDVKM. Losses at the gene ends were 5 bases for V and 4 bases for J; bases not matched to a gene: 10. There are 15 residues in the CDR3. CDR3 bases: TGTGCCAGCAGTCCCTCGGGGGGGGACTTTTACGAGCAGTACGTC. Amino acids: CASSPSGGDFYEQYV.

This clonotype was observed a few times. V gene TRBV28 combines with J gene TRBJ1-1; maybe TRBD1 (5 bases). Germline V gene lookup returns CDR1 MDHEN and CDR2 SYDVKM. Between the trimmed V and J ends, which lost 5 bases and 0 bases, there was a span of 10 bases. The CDR3 contains 14 residues. CDR3 nucleotides: TGTGCCAGCAGTCTCCTACAGGTGAACACTGAAGCTTTCTTT. This gives the protein CASSLLQVNTEAFF.

In regard to this clonotype: Compared with germline, one end of the junction differs, possibly owing to a read error. The CDR3 region is CASSLAGGHTDTQYF. The CDR3, as DNA: TGTGCCAGCAGCCTAGCGGGAGGACACACAGATACGCAGTATTTT. The chain links TRBV7-6 to TRBJ2-3; 11 positions agree with TRBD2. In germline, CDR1 is SGHVS, CDR2 FNYEAQ. The CDR3 sequence is 15 residues long.

V usage is TRBV11-2 and J usage is TRBJ1-4; TRBD1 matches at 8 bases. Germline V gene sequence: CDR1 SGHAT, CDR2 FQNNGV. Trimming took 4 bases from V and 16 from J; bases not matched to a gene: 5. The CDR3 spans 11 residues. DNA of the CDR3: TGTGCCAGCAGCTCCGGCGGGACAGGGTTTTTT. Translation gives CASSSGGTGFF.

This clonotype was counted many times. This chain connects TRBV11-2 to TRBJ2-2; D is perhaps TRBD2 (6 bases). The V gene's germline CDR1 is SGHAT and CDR2 FQNNGV. The CDR3 loop spans 15 amino acids. V lost 5 bases and J 0 bases, leaving 10 bases between the germline ends. The chain's CDR3 is CASSPRTTNTGELFF. In nucleotides, the CDR3 is TGTGCCAGCAGCCCCAGGACTACGAACACCGGGGAGCTGTTTTTT.

This clonotype was recorded many times. The chain couples TRBV2 to TRBJ2-3; the D is unclear. Trimming removed 4 bases at V and 4 bases at J, with 3 bases between. Per germline, CDR1 SNHLY and CDR2 FYNNEI. This CDR3 contains 11 residues. CDR3 DNA: TGTGCCAGCAGTGTTTCAGATACGCAGTATTTT. This encodes CASSVSDTQYF.

This clonotype has only a few counts. The junction departs from the called germline gene at one end, perhaps through a read error. This chain connects TRBV29-1 to TRBJ2-2; D is possibly TRBD2 (5 bases). The CDR3 is made up of 13 amino acids. Germline-derived CDR1 and CDR2 are SQVTM and ANQGSEA. CDR3 residues: CSVGQANTGERFF. For the CDR3, the DNA is TGCAGCGTTGGGCAAGCGAACACCGGGGAGCGGTTTTTT.

This clonotype was counted at least ten times. The rearrangement joins TRBV12-3 or TRBV12-4 to TRBJ2-5; TRBD1 is a possible D gene (6 bases). Deletions cut 6 bases from V and 7 bases from J, with 15 bases between. The CDR3 spans 13 residues. This CDR3 reads CASSLTGDGTQYF. In DNA form, the CDR3 reads TGTGCCAGCAGCCTGACAGGTGATGGGACCCAGTACTTC.

This clonotype was observed a few times. CDR3 sequence reads: CASSSTGLVEQYV. The CDR3 coding sequence is TGTGCCAGCAGTTCTACGGGACTTGTCGAGCAGTACGTC. The gene calls are TRBV6-6 and TRBJ2-7, with D possibly matching TRBD2 (6 bases). Germline loops: CDR1 MNHNY, CDR2 SVGAGI (reference sequence). CDR3 length equals 13 residues. V was trimmed by 4 bases and J by 6 bases, leaving 13 bases between them.

This clonotype has at least ten counts. The rearrangement uses TRBV28 and TRBJ2-2; possible D gene TRBD2, 5 bases. This CDR3 has 16 amino acids. The germline V gene has CDR1 MDHEN and CDR2 SYDVKM. V was clipped by 3 bases and J by 2 bases, with 13 bases between them. The CDR3 region is CASSFVYGNNTGELFF. The CDR3 DNA is TGTGCCAGCAGTTTCGTTTACGGGAACAACACCGGGGAGCTGTTTTTT.

This clonotype is a singleton in its sample. V gene TRBV19 combines with J gene TRBJ1-5, with a weak D call TRBD1 (6 bases). The CDR3 length is 15 residues. The V end was cut by 6 bases, the J end by 0 bases, with 12 bases between. Germline CDR1 reads LNHDA; CDR2 reads SQIVND (reference sequence). CDR3 sequence reads: CASSIWTVSNQPQHF. CDR3 nucleotide sequence: TGTGCCAGTAGCATCTGGACAGTTAGCAATCAGCCCCAGCATTTT.

This clonotype has a count of ten or more. This chain connects TRBV6-1 to TRBJ2-7; a weak D match, TRBD1 (6 bases). CDR1 MNHNS and CDR2 SASEGT come from the germline V gene. The V gene lost 7 bases and the J gene lost 7 bases, with 20 bases spanning the gap. CDR3 length equals 14 residues. The CDR3 DNA reads TGTGCCAGCAAAACCTCGGGACATCTGGGGGAGCAGTACGTC. Translating gives CASKTSGHLGEQYV.

This clonotype was detected ten times or more. The genes are TRBV12-3 or TRBV12-4 and TRBJ1-1; D is possibly TRBD1 (5 bases). CDR3 length equals 15 residues. The V gene lost 3 bases and the J gene lost 7 bases, with 18 bases spanning the gap. The CDR3 sequence is CASSLVGQGASEAFF. CDR3 DNA: TGTGCCAGCAGTTTGGTTGGGCAGGGTGCGAGTGAAGCTTTCTTT.

The rearrangement uses TRBV4-2 and TRBJ2-3; 7 bases agree with TRBD2. CDR1 LGHNA and CDR2 YNFKEQ come from the germline V gene. V lost 4 bases to trimming and J lost 4 bases; unmatched junction nucleotides: 11. The CDR3 length is 16 residues. The CDR3 here is CASSPIGLAVADTQYF. In DNA form, the CDR3 reads TGTGCCAGCAGCCCGATCGGCCTAGCGGTAGCAGATACGCAGTATTTT.

The table lists this clonotype with a few counts. The chain links TRBV27 to TRBJ2-2; D is unclear. The length of the CDR3 is 15 residues. Germline V CDR1 and CDR2: MNHEY, SMNVEV (reference sequence). Trimming left V 7 bases short and J 2 bases short, with 14 bases between. CDR3 residues: CASKAGRSNTGELFF. Here the CDR3 DNA reads TGTGCCAGCAAAGCCGGAAGAAGTAACACCGGGGAGCTGTTTTTT.

This clonotype was observed a handful of times. This chain joins TRBV28 and TRBJ1-5, with 10 bases fitting TRBD1. CDR3 length: 15 amino acids. J gave up 7 bases and V 4 bases, and 7 bases lay outside the gene matches. Looked up from germline, CDR1 is MDHEN and CDR2 is SYDVKM. The CDR3 nucleotides read TGTGCCAGCAGTTCAACGGGACAGGGGACCCAGCCCCAGCATTTT. Its translation is CASSSTGQGTQPQHF.

This clonotype was seen many times. The V call is TRBV5-1, the J call TRBJ2-7; a possible D gene is TRBD1 (7 bases). The CDR3 has 15 amino acids. From germline, CDR1 is SGHRS and CDR2 YFSETQ. Trimming took off 2 bases at V and 0 bases at J, with 12 bases between the two ends. CDR3 nucleotide sequence: TGCGCCAGCAGCTTTCGGAGGGACAGCTCCTACGAGCAGTACTTC. This sequence encodes CASSFRRDSSYEQYF.